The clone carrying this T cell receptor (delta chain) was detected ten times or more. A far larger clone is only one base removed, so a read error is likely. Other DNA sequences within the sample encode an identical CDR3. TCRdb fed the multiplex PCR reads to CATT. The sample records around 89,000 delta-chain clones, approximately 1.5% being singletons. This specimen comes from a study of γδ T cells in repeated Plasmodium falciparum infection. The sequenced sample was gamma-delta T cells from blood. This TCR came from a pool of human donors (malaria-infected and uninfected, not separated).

The CDR3 nucleotides are TGCGCCTTTACAGCTCGGTCCAACGGAGGGTTGGACTACACCGATAAACTCATCTTT. Translation gives CAFTARSNGGLDYTDKLIF. The gene calls are TRDV3 and TRDJ1; D gene unclear. The CDR3 contains 19 residues. From germline, CDR1 is TVYSNPD and CDR2 GDNSRS (reference sequence).